This TCR beta chain derives from a study of cytomegalovirus exposure and HLA in healthy donors. General study findings and limits: Reported findings show TCR beta sequences accurately forecast HLA-A and HLA-B alleles in most subjects. A missense DCLRE1C variant was associated with V- and J-gene trimming of TCR beta chains in a later analysis, and an independent cohort replicated the association.

PCR was performed using 60 Vbeta and 13 Jbeta primers. Generated by immunoSEQ multiplex PCR, the TCRdb table keeps only in-frame clones and is missing some. The table lists about 200,000 clones, 82% of them singletons, with about 1.7% in the top ten. The CDR3 length is 15 residues. Germline CDR1 reads LGHNA; CDR2 reads YSLEER. On this clone: What it recognizes is unknown. The junction and the germline gene differ at one end; a read error may be behind it.

This clonotype originated in a young woman in good health and CMV-seronegative. The rearrangement uses TRBV4-3 and TRBJ1-2, with 7 bases that match TRBD1. The sequenced sample consisted of PBMCs. CDR3 amino acids: CASSQSGGSNYGYTF. CDR3 in DNA: TGCGCTAGCAGCCAGTCAGGGGGTTCTAACTATGGCTACACCTTC.